This T cell receptor (beta chain) was retrieved from a study of T cells after yellow fever vaccination (dated by TCRdb to between 2018 and 2021). A note on the overall study: Libraries from fractions with low cell numbers were prepared with the SMART-Seq v4 Ultra Low Input RNA kit. To track T-cell clones before and after primary and booster YFV17D yellow fever vaccination, bulk TCR alpha and beta repertoires were sequenced longitudinally. Two healthy male donors, one aged 18 to 30 and one aged 30 to 40 years, were included in the cohort. Blood was collected at multiple timepoints before and after primary and secondary immunization, and bulk PBMC replicates and cell subsets were isolated. General findings and caveats noted by the study authors: Computational filtering was needed because FACS-sorted repertoires could contain abundant contaminating clonotypes from the bulk population. The study included only a couple of donors, which limits how far the findings can be generalized. The secondary T-cell response was weaker than the primary response but faster, peaking on day 5 instead of day 15. A small fraction of clonotypes showed up in both the CD4 and CD8 compartments, probably as a result of convergent recombination. After the booster, most of the clones that had expanded following primary vaccination were detected again (about 95% of CD4 and 80% to 90% of CD8), which suggests that memory was broadly maintained.

Sequencing took place on an Illumina NovaSeq 6000. Synthesis of TCR cDNA relied on 5'RACE template switching, a step that introduced a universal primer site along with unique molecular identifiers. cDNA synthesis was primed from both the TCR alpha and TCR beta constant segments. Two PCR steps were used to amplify libraries, with sample barcodes and sequencing adapters being added in the second step. Libraries were sequenced on Illumina HiSeq 2500 (2x100 bp) or NovaSeq (2x150 bp). Per the authors' processing: Reads were demultiplexed and collapsed into UMI consensus sequences with MIGEC, and V(D)J alignment was performed with MiXCR. Vaccine-responding clonotypes were identified with edgeR using replicate PBMC samples, with FDR below 0.01 and a log2 fold change above 5 up to day 15 being required. Each bulk clonotype was labeled CD4 or CD8 based on which sequenced repertoire, CD4 or CD8, contained the clonotype at higher abundance. The public reads were run again by TCRdb, first through fastp at Q25 and then through MiXCR, and only productive beta chains were kept. Identical CDR3 proteins give one entry, which carries the most common genes and DNA. The V and J calls reflect TCRdb's pipeline rather than the authors' work. For this sample there are about 260,000 distinct CDR3 sequences; approximately 3.6% appear just once. Under 20% of the sample rests with the top ten.

This clonotype came up many times. Its antigen remains undetermined. Per-base quality was not reported, and no clone a single base away is much larger than it. Trimming takes 7 bases from V and 7 bases from J, and the germline ends sit 15 bases apart. Counted from cysteine to phenylalanine, this CDR3 has 13 amino acids. Just the 39-base CDR3 DNA is kept, in frame starting at base 1. Taken from the germline V gene, the CDR1 and CDR2 loops are SGHRS and YFSETQ. The treatment or condition label, read with the paper, signifies: live attenuated yellow fever vaccine strain. At each blood-draw timepoint, two biological replicates of bulk PBMCs were collected. PBMCs were isolated from peripheral blood using a standard Ficoll-Paque protocol. TriZol was used to extract RNA from bulk PBMCs, from CD4 and CD8 fractions, and from dextramer-positive and dextramer-negative fractions.

The sequence was obtained from a man between 18 and 35 years old who received the YFV17D yellow fever vaccine. Sample: PBMCs, taken 15 days after the yellow fever booster vaccination. The rearranged chain carries TRBV5-1 and TRBJ2-1, with the D gene too uncertain to name. CDR3 loop: CASGTPQENEQFF. The DNA sequence is as follows: TGCGCCAGCGGAACTCCGCAGGAGAATGAGCAGTTCTTC.